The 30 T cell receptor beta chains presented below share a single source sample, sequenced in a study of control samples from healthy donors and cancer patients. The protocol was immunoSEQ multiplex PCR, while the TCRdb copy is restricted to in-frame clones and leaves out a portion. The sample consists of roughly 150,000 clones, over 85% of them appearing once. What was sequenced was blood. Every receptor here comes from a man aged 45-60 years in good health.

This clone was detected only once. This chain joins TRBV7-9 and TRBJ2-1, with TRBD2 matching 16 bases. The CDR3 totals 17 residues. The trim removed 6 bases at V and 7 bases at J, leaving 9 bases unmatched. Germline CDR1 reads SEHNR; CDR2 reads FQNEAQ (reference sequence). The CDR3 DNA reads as TGTGCCAGCAGTCCCGGGACTAGCGGGAGGGCCTGGAATGAGCAGTTCTTC. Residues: CASSPGTSGRAWNEQFF.

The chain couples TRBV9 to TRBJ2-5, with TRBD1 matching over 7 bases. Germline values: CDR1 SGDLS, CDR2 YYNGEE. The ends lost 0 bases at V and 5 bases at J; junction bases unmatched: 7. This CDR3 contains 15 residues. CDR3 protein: CASSVGGGSWETQYF. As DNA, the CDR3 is TGTGCCAGCAGCGTAGGAGGGGGCAGTTGGGAGACCCAGTACTTC.

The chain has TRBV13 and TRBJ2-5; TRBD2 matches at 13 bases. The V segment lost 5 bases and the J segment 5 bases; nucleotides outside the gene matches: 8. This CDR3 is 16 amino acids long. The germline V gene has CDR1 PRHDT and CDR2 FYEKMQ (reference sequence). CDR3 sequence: CASSPRTSGSRETQYF. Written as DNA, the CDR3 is TGTGCCAGCAGCCCCCGGACTAGCGGGAGTAGGGAGACCCAGTACTTC.

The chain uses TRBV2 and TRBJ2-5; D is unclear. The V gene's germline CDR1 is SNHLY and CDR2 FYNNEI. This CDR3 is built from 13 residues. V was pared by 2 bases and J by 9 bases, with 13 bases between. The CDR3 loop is CASSETKAESQYF. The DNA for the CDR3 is TGTGCCAGCAGTGAAACCAAGGCCGAGTCCCAGTACTTC.

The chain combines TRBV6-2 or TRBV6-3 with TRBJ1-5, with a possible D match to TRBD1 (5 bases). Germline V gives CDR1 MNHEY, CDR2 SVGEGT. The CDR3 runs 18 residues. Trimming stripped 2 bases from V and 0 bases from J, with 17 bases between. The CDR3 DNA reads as TGTGCCAGCAGTTACCCCAGGGAACTGGGGTATAGCAATCAGCCCCAGCATTTT. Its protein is CASSYPRELGYSNQPQHF.

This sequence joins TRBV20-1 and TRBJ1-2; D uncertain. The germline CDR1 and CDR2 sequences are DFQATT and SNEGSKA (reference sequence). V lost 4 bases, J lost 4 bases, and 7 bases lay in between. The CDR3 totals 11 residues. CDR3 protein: CSATGIYGYTF. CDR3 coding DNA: TGCAGTGCTACCGGGATCTATGGCTACACCTTC.

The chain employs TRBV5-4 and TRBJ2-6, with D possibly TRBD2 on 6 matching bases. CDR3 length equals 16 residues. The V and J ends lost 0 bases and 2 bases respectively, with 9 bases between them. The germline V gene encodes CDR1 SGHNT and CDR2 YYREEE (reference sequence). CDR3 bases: TGTGCCAGCAGCTTGGTACGCGGGGCTGGGGCCAACGTCCTGACTTTC. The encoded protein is CASSLVRGAGANVLTF.

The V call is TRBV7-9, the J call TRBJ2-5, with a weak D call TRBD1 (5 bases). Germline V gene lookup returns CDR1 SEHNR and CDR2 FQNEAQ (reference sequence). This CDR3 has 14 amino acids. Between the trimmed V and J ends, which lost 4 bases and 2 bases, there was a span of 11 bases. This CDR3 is CASSSGFRQETQYF. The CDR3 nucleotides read TGTGCCAGCAGCTCAGGGTTTAGGCAAGAGACCCAGTACTTC.

This CDR3 reads CASREEGREETQYF. In nucleotides, the CDR3 is TGTGCCAGCAGGGAAGAAGGCCGAGAAGAGACCCAGTACTTC. The chain carries TRBV7-8 and TRBJ2-5; no clear D gene. The CDR3 totals 14 residues. V lost 6 bases to trimming and J lost 3 bases, with 14 bases between them. Germline loops: CDR1 SGHVS, CDR2 FQNEAQ.

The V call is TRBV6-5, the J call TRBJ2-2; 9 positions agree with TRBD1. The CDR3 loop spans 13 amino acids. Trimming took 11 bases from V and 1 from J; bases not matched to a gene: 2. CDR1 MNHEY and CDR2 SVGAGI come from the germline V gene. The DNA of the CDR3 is TGTGCCGTGGGACAGGGGAACACCGGGGAGCTGTTTTTT. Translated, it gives CAVGQGNTGELFF.

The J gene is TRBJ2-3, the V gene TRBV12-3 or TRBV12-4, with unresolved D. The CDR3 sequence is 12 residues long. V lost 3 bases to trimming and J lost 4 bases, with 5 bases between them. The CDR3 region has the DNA TGTGCCAGCAGTTTTTCCCCAGATACGCAGTATTTT. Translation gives CASSFSPDTQYF.

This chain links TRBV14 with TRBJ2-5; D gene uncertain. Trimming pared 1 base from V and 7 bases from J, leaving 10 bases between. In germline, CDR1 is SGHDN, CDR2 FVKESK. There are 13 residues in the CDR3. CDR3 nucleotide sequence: TGTGCCAGCAGCCAAGGGTCTTTGGGGACCCAGTACTTC. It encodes CASSQGSLGTQYF.

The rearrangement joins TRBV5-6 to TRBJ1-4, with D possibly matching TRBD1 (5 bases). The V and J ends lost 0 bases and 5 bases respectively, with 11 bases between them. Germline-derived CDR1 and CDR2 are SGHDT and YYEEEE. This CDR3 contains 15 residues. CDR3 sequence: CASSLGSGGNEKLFF. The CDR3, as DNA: TGTGCCAGCAGCTTGGGGTCCGGGGGGAATGAAAAACTGTTTTTT. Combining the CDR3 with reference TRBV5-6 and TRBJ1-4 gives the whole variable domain DAGVTQSPTHLIKTRGQQVTLRCSPKSGHDTVSWYQQALGQGPQFIFQYYEEEERQRGNFPDRFSGHQFPNYSSELNVNALLLGDSALYLCASSLGSGGNEKLFFGSGTQLSVL.

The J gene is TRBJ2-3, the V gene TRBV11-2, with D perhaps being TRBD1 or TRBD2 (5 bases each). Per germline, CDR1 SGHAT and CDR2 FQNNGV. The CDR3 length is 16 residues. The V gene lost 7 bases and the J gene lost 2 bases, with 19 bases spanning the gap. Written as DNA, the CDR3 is TGTGCCAGCACCACAACGCGGGCCAGGGCCACAGATACGCAGTATTTT. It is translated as CASTTTRARATDTQYF.

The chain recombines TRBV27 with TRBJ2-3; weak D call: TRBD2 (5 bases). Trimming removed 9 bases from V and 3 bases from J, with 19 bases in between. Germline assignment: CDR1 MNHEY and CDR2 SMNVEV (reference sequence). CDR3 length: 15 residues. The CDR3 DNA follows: TGTGCCAGATTCTCCGGGGATGGTAAAACAGATACGCAGTATTTT. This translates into CARFSGDGKTDTQYF.

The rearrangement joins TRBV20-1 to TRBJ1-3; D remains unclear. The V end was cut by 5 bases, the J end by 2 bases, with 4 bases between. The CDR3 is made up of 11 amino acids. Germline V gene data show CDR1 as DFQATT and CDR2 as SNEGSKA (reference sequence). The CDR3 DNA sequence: TGCAGTGCTGAGACTGGAAACACCATATATTTT. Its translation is CSAETGNTIYF.

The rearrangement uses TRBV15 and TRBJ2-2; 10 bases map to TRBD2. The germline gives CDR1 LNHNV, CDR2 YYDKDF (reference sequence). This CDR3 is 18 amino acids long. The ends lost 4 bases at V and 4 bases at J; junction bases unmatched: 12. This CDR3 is CATSTGSSSGRPTGELFF. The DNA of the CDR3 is TGTGCCACCAGCACCGGGTCGTCTAGCGGGAGACCCACCGGGGAGCTGTTTTTT.

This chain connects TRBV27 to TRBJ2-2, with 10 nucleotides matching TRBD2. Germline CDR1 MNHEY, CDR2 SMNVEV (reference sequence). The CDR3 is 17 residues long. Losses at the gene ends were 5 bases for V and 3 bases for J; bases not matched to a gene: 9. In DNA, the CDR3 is TGTGCCAGCAGTCCGTTCGAACTAGCGGGATACACCGGGGAGCTGTTTTTT. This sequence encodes CASSPFELAGYTGELFF.

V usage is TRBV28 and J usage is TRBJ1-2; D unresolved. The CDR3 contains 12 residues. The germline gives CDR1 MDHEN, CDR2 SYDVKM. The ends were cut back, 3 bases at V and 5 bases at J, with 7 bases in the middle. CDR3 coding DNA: TGTGCCAGCAGTTTGCCCCAGTATGGCTACACCTTC. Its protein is CASSLPQYGYTF.

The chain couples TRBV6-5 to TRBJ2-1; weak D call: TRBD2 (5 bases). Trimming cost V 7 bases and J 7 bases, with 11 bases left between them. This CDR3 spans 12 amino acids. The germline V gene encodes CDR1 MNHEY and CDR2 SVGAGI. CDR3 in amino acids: CASTRGWNEQFF. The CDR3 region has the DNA TGTGCCAGCACCAGAGGGTGGAATGAGCAGTTCTTC.

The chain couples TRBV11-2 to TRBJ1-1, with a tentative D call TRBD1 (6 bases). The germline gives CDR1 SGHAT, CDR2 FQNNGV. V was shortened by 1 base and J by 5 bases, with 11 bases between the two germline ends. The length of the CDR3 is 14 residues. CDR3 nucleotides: TGTGCCAGCAGCTTAGTAGGGGGGAATACTGAAGCTTTCTTT. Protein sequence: CASSLVGGNTEAFF.

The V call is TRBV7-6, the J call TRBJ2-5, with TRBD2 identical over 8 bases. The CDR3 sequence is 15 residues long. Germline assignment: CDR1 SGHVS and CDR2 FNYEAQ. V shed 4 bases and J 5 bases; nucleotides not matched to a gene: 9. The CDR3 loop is CASSSPGLVSETQYF. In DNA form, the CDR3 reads TGTGCCAGCAGCTCCCCGGGACTAGTTTCTGAGACCCAGTACTTC. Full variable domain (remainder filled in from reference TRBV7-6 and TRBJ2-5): GAGVSQSPRYKVTKRGQDVALRCDPISGHVSLYWYRQALGQGPEFLTYFNYEAQQDKSGLPNDRFSAERPEGSISTLTIQRTEQRDSAMYRCASSSPGLVSETQYFGPGTRLLVL.

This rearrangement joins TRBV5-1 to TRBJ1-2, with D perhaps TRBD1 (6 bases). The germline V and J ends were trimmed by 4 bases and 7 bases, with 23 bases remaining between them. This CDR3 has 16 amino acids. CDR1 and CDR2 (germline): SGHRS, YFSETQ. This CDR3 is CASSVGQRRGSGGYTF. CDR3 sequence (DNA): TGCGCCAGCAGCGTTGGACAGCGGAGAGGTTCGGGTGGCTACACCTTC.

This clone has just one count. The CDR3 spells CASTVQGASGYTF. CDR3 sequence (DNA): TGTGCCAGCACCGTACAGGGGGCCAGTGGCTACACCTTC. The genes are TRBV5-4 and TRBJ1-2, with TRBD1 matching over 9 bases. Germline-derived CDR1 and CDR2 are SGHNT and YYREEE (reference sequence). The V gene end was trimmed by 6 bases and the J gene end by 7 bases; junction bases not matched to a gene: 7. The CDR3 is 13 amino acids.

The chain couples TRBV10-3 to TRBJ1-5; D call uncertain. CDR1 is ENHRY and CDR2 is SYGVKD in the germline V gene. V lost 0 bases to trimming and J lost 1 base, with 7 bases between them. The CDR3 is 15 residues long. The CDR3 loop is CAISESTVSNQPQHF. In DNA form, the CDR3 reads TGTGCCATCAGTGAGTCAACGGTCAGCAATCAGCCCCAGCATTTT.

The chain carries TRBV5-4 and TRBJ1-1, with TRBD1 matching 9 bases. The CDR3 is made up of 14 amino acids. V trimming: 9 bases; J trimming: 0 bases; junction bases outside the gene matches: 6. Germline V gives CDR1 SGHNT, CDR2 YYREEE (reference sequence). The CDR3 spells CATYRDRVNTEAFF. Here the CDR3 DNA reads TGTGCCACTTACCGGGACAGGGTGAACACTGAAGCTTTCTTT. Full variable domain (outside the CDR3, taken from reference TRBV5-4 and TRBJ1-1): ETGVTQSPTHLIKTRGQQVTLRCSSQSGHNTVSWYQQALGQGPQFIFQYYREEENGRGNFPPRFSGLQFPNYSSELNVNALELDDSALYLCATYRDRVNTEAFFGQGTRLTVV.

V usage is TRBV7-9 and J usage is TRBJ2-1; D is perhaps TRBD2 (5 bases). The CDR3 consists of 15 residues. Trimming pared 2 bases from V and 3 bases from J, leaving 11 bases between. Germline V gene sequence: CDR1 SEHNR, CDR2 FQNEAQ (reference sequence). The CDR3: CASSLTWGDYNEQFF. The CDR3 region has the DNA TGTGCCAGCAGCTTAACATGGGGAGACTACAATGAGCAGTTCTTC.

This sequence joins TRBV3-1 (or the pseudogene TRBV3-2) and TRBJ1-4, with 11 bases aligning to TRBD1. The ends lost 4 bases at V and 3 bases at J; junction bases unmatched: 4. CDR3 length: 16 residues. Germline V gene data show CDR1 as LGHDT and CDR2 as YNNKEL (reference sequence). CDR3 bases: TGTGCCAGCAGCCCCGGACAGGGGGCTGCTAATGAAAAACTGTTTTTT. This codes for CASSPGQGAANEKLFF.

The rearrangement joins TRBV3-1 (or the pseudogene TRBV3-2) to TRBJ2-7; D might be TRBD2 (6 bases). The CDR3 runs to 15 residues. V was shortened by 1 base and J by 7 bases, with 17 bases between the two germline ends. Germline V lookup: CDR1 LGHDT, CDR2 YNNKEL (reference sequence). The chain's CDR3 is CASSQAGVGSGEQYF. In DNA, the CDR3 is TGTGCCAGCAGCCAAGCGGGAGTAGGGTCGGGAGAGCAGTACTTC.

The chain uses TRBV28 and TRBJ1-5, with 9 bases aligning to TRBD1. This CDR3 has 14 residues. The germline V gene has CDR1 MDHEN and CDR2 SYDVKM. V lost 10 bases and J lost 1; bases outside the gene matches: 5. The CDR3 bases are TGTGCCACCAGGGACAGGGCGAGCAATCAGCCCCAGCATTTT. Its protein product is CATRDRASNQPQHF.